Listed below are T cell receptor beta chains from one sample, sequenced in a study of blood T cell repertoires in COVID-19. Assay: immunoSEQ multiplex PCR; the TCRdb copy retains only in-frame clones and omits some. The data hold tens of thousands of clones, with over 75% observed a single time. The specimen sequenced was peripheral blood. Source of these receptors: a human donor in a cohort sampled during active COVID-19. CDR3s include the opening cysteine and the closing phenylalanine or tryptophan. The D gene is left open where the match is weak. Only some rows state a clone size, as once, few, many or a class for expanded clones.

clone_size,j_call,v_call,d_call,cdr3_nt,cdr3_aa
.,TRBJ2-7,TRBV15,.,TGTGCCACCAGCAGAGAAAGGGGTCTCACCTACGAGCAGTACTTC,CATSRERGLTYEQYF
.,TRBJ2-1,TRBV4-3,TRBD2,TGCGCCAGCAGCCTTTCTTTCGGACTAGTGCAGTTCTTC,CASSLSFGLVQFF
.,TRBJ2-7,TRBV28,TRBD1,TGTGCCAGCAGCCACAGGGGTTTATCGTCCTACGAGCAGTACTTC,CASSHRGLSSYEQYF
.,TRBJ2-2,TRBV3-1/TRBV3-2,TRBD2,TGTGCCAGCAGCCCTACTAGCGGGGGGGCCTGGGACGGGGAGCTGTTTTTT,CASSPTSGGAWDGELFF
.,TRBJ2-2,TRBV24-1,.,TGTGCCACCAGTGACCACAGGACACCGAACACCGGGGAGCTGTTTTTT,CATSDHRTPNTGELFF
few,TRBJ2-1,TRBV18,TRBD2,TGTGCCAGCTCGTCCGGACTAGCGGGGGGCAGTGAGCAGTTCTTC,CASSSGLAGGSEQFF
.,TRBJ1-5,TRBV6-1,TRBD1,TGTGCCAGCAGTGGGGGGGACAGGGGGCCTCATCAGCCCCAGCATTTT,CASSGGDRGPHQPQHF
.,TRBJ1-1,TRBV2,.,TGTGCCAGCAGTGTTGATATATATAGTGTGAACACTGAAGCTTTCTTT,CASSVDIYSVNTEAFF
.,TRBJ2-2,TRBV28,TRBD1,TGTGCCAGCAGCCCACCACCGGGACAGGGGGGGTCCGGGGAGCTGTTTTTT,CASSPPPGQGGSGELFF
few,TRBJ1-6,TRBV6-2/TRBV6-3,TRBD1,TGTGCCAGCAGTTCCGGACAGGGGGCTATTAATTCACCCCTCCACTTT,CASSSGQGAINSPLHF
.,TRBJ1-5,TRBV19,TRBD1,TGTGCCAGTTGGGGGACAGGGGTTCAGCCCCAGCATTTT,CASWGTGVQPQHF
.,TRBJ1-1,TRBV27,.,TGTGCCAGCAGGGCGTTACGAGGGAGCACTGAAGCTTTCTTT,CASRALRGSTEAFF
.,TRBJ1-3,TRBV11-2,TRBD1,TGTGCCAGCAGCCCGACAGGGTTTAGCACCATATATTTT,CASSPTGFSTIYF
.,TRBJ2-6,TRBV7-2,TRBD1,TGTGCCAGCAGCGTTGACAGGGCTGGGGCCAACGTCCTGACTTTC,CASSVDRAGANVLTF
.,TRBJ1-1,TRBV28,.,TGTGAAGCTGGAGGCCCTGGGAACACTGAAGCTTTCTTT,CEAGGPGNTEAFF
once,TRBJ1-1,TRBV10-2,.,TGCGCCAGCAGTGAGTGGGGGACAAGGAACACTGAAGCTTTCTTT,CASSEWGTRNTEAFF
.,TRBJ2-2,TRBV18,TRBD2,TGTGCCAGCTCGACTAGCCCTGCGACGAACACCGGGGAGCTGTTTTTT,CASSTSPATNTGELFF
.,TRBJ2-2,TRBV5-4,TRBD2,TGTGCCAGCAGCTGGTACCGACTAGCGGGGGAAGGTGACACCGGGGAGCTGTTTTTT,CASSWYRLAGEGDTGELFF
.,TRBJ1-2,TRBV2,TRBD1,TGTGCCAGCAGGGCGGACAGGGGGGACGGCTACACCTTC,CASRADRGDGYTF
.,TRBJ1-1,TRBV7-3,.,TGTGCCAGCAGTAGGGGGGGACCGAACACTGAAGCTTTCTTT,CASSRGGPNTEAFF
.,TRBJ1-2,TRBV6-5,.,TGTGCCAGCAGTTACCAGGTTAACTATGGCTACACCTTC,CASSYQVNYGYTF
.,TRBJ1-6,TRBV5-4,.,TGTGCCAGCAGCACCCGGGACTATATTTCGCCCCTCCACTTT,CASSTRDYISPLHF
.,TRBJ2-1,TRBV18,.,TGTGCCAGCTCACCACCGCCAGGGGATGAGCAGTTCTTC,CASSPPPGDEQFF
.,TRBJ2-7,TRBV29-1,TRBD1,TGCAGCGTCGTCGACAGGGCCTACGAGCAGTACTTC,CSVVDRAYEQYF
.,TRBJ1-4,TRBV12-3/TRBV12-4,.,TGTGCCAGCAGCACGGGTGGAAAACTGTTTTTT,CASSTGGKLFF
.,TRBJ1-1,TRBV10-1,TRBD1,TGCGCCAGCAGTAAGACAGGGGGCTCAGCTTTCTTT,CASSKTGGSAFF
.,TRBJ1-6,TRBV27,TRBD1,TGTGCCAGCAGTTTATCGCAGGACAGGGTCTCGCCCCTCCACTTT,CASSLSQDRVSPLHF
.,TRBJ2-1,TRBV6-2/TRBV6-3,TRBD2,TGTGCCAGCAGCCAACCTTTGGACAGGGTACCGGGGACTAGCGGGGGTCACTCCTACAATGAGCAGTTCTTC,CASSQPLDRVPGTSGGHSYNEQFF
.,TRBJ2-1,TRBV10-2,.,TGCGCCAGCAGTGGAGGGAATGAGCAGTTCTTC,CASSGGNEQFF